This T cell receptor beta chain came from a study of T-cell memory formation after mild COVID-19. Regarding the study as a whole: Cross-reactive memory apparently joined, as some responding clones appeared in pre-infection memory. Contracting CD4+ clones lay largely in CM and EM, with CD8+ ones residing in EMRA.

Notes on this clonotype: The antigen is undetermined.

CDR1 is SGHDT and CDR2 is YYEEEE in the germline V gene. CDR3 length: 16 amino acids. Trimming left V 1 base short and J 1 base short, with 12 bases between. 5'RACE, which relied on constant-segment primers, yielded TCR alpha and TCR beta cDNA libraries carrying sample barcodes and UMIs. Each CDR3 protein is one row after TCRdb ran MiXCR on the 5' RACE reads. The sample carries roughly 130,000 distinct CDR3 sequences, around 15% recorded once. The sequenced sample consisted of PBMCs or a T cell subset sorted from them (not recorded which). This chain joins TRBV5-6 and TRBJ1-5; D is unresolved. This clonotype was obtained from a young man who had mild COVID-19 (a few samples of this study predate the infection). Cell type and time point are not known. The CDR3 DNA reads TGTGCCAGCAGCTTGTGGGGAGGGTCAAGCAATCAGCCCCAGCATTTT. Its translation is CASSLWGGSSNQPQHF.